The clone carrying this T cell receptor beta chain was counted once. Its antigen is currently unknown. Per the germline V gene, CDR1 is SGHAT and CDR2 is FQNNGV. Germline trimming cut 5 bases from V and 4 bases from J; bases unmatched to any gene: 2. CDR3 length: 12 amino acids. Sequencing used immunoSEQ multiplex PCR; TCRdb keeps in-frame clones, though not all of them. The sample gives about 61,000 clones, about 89% of which show up once; about 19% is in the top ten. This entry comes from a study of OX40 agonist ivuxolimab in advanced cancers. Study summary: Patients were treated with intravenous ivuxolimab, dosed at 0.01 to 10 mg/kg and infused every 2 weeks. Study-wide results and limits: Among T cells, CD8+ cells averaged more expanded clones than CD4+ cells.

The sequencing used CD4+ or CD8+ T cells sorted from blood, collected in a trial of the OX40 agonist ivuxolimab. The V gene is TRBV11-2, the J gene TRBJ2-7, with TRBD1 matching 7 bases. The receptor was isolated from an adult with an advanced solid tumor such as melanoma, head and neck, liver or kidney cancer. CDR3 DNA sequence: TGTGCCAGCAGCCAGACAGGGTACGAGCAGTACTTC. Translated, it gives CASSQTGYEQYF.